This TCR beta chain comes out of a study of T cell responses to AZD1222 COVID-19 vaccine. General observations from the study: Vaccination with two AZD1222 doses was followed by a rise in Spike-specific TCR breadth and depth.

Notes on this clone: The antigen is unknown.

The protocol was immunoSEQ multiplex PCR, while the TCRdb copy is restricted to in-frame clones and leaves out a portion. This sample has fewer than 150,000 clones, with about 90% found just once. CDR3 length: 13 residues. V dropped 0 bases and J dropped 6 bases, with 5 bases sitting between them. Per the germline V gene, CDR1 is SGHAT and CDR2 is FQNNGV. Here the sequenced sample was peripheral blood, taken on day 0 of AZD1222 vaccination. This TCR derives from an adult in good health. This chain uses TRBV11-2 with TRBJ2-2; the D is unclear. CDR3 sequence reads: CASSLERAGELFF. The CDR3 DNA sequence: TGTGCCAGCAGCTTAGAAAGGGCCGGGGAGCTGTTTTTT.